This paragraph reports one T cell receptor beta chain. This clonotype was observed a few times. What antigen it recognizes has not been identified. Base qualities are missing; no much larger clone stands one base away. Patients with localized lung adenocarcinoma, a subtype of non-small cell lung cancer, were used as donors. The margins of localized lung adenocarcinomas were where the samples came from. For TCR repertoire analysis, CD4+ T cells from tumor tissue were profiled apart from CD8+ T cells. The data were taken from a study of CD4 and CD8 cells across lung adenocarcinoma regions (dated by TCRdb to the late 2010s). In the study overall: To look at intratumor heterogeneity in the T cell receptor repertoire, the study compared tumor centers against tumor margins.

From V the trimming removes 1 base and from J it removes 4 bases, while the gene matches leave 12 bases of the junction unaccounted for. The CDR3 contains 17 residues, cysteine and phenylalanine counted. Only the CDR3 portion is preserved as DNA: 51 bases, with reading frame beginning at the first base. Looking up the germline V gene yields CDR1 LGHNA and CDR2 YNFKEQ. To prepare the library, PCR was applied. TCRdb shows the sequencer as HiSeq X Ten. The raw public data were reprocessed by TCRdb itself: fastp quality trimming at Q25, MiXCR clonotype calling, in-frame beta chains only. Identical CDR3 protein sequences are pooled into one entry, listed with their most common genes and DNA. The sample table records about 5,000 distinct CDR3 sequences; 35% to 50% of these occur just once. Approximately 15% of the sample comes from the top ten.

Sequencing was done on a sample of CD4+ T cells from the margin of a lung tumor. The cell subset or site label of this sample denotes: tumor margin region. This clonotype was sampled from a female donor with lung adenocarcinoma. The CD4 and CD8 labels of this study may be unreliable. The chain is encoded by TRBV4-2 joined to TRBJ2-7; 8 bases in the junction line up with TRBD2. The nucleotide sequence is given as TGTGCCAGCAGCCAAGTTTCGAGCGGGAGACCCCGATACGAGCAGTACTTC. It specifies CASSQVSSGRPRYEQYF.